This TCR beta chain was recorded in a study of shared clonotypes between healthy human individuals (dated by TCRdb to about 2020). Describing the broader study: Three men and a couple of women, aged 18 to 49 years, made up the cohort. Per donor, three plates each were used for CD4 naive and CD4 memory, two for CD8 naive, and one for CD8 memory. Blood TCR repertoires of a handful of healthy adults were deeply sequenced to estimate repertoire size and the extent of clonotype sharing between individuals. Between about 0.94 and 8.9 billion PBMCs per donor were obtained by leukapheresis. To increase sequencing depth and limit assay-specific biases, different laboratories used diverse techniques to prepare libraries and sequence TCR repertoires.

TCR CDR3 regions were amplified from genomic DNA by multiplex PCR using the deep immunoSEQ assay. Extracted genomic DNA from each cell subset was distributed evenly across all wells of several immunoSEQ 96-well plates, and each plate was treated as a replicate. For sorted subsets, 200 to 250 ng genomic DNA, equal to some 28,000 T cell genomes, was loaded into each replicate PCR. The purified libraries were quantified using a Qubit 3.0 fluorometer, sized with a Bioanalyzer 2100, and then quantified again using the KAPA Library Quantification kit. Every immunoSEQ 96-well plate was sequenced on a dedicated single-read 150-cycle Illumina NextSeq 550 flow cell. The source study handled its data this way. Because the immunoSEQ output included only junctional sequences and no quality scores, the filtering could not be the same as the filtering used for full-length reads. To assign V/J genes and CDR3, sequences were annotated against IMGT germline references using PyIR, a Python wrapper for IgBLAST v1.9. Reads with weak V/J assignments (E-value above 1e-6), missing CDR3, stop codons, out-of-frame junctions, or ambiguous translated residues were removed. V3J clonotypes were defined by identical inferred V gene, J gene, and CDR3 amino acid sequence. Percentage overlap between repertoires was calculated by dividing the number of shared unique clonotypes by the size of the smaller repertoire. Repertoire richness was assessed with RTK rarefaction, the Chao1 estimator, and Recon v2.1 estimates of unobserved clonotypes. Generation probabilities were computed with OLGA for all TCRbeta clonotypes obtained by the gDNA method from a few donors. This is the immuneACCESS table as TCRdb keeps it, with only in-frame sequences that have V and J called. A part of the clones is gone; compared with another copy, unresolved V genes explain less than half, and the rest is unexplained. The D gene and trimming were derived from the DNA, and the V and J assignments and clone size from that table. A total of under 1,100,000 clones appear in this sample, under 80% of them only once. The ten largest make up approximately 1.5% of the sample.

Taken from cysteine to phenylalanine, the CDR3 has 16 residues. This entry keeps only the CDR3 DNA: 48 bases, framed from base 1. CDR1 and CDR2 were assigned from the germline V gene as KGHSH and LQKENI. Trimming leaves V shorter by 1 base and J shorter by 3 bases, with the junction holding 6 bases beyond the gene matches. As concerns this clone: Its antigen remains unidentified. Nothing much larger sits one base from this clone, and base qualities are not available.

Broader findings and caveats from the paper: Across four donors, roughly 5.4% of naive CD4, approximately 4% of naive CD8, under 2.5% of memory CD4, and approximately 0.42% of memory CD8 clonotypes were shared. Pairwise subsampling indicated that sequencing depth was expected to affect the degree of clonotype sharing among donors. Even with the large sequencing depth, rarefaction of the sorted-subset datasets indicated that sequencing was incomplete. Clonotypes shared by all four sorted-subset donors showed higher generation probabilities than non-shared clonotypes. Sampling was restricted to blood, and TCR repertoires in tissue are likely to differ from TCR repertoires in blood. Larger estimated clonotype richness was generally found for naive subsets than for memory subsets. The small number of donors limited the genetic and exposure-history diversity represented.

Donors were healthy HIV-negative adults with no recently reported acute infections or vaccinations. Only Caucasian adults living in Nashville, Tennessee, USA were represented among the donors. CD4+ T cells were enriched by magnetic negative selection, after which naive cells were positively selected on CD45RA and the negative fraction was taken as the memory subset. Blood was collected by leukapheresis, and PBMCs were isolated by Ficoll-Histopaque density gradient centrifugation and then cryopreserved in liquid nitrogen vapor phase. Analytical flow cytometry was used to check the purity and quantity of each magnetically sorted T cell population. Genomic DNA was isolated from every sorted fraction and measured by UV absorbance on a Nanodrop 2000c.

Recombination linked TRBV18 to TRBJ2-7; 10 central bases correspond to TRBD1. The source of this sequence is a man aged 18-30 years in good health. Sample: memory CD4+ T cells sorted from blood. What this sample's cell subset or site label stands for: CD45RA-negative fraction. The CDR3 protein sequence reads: CASSPQNRDRGYEQYF. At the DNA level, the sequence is TGTGCCAGCTCACCACAAAACCGGGACAGGGGCTACGAGCAGTACTTC.